This T cell receptor (beta chain) was recorded in a study of blood T cell repertoires in COVID-19. As originally analysed: For nucleated cells, counts were estimated from reference gene primer amplification. The data were produced by immunoSEQ multiplex PCR, yet TCRdb's version contains in-frame clones alone and is incomplete. The V and J calls and clone size are taken from that table; D and trimming were inferred from the DNA. Among 130,000 or so clones listed, approximately 85% were seen once. CDR3 length: 14 residues. CDR1 and CDR2 (germline): LGHDT, YNNKEL (reference sequence). V lost 1 base to trimming and J lost 12 bases, with 15 bases between them.

The V call is TRBV3-1 (or the pseudogene TRBV3-2), the J call TRBJ1-4, with D hard to call. The clonotype comes from a human donor in a cohort sampled during active COVID-19. Sequenced input: peripheral blood. CDR3 sequence: CASSQAGPRRELFF. CDR3 DNA: TGTGCCAGCAGCCAAGCTGGCCCACGGAGGGAACTGTTTTTT.